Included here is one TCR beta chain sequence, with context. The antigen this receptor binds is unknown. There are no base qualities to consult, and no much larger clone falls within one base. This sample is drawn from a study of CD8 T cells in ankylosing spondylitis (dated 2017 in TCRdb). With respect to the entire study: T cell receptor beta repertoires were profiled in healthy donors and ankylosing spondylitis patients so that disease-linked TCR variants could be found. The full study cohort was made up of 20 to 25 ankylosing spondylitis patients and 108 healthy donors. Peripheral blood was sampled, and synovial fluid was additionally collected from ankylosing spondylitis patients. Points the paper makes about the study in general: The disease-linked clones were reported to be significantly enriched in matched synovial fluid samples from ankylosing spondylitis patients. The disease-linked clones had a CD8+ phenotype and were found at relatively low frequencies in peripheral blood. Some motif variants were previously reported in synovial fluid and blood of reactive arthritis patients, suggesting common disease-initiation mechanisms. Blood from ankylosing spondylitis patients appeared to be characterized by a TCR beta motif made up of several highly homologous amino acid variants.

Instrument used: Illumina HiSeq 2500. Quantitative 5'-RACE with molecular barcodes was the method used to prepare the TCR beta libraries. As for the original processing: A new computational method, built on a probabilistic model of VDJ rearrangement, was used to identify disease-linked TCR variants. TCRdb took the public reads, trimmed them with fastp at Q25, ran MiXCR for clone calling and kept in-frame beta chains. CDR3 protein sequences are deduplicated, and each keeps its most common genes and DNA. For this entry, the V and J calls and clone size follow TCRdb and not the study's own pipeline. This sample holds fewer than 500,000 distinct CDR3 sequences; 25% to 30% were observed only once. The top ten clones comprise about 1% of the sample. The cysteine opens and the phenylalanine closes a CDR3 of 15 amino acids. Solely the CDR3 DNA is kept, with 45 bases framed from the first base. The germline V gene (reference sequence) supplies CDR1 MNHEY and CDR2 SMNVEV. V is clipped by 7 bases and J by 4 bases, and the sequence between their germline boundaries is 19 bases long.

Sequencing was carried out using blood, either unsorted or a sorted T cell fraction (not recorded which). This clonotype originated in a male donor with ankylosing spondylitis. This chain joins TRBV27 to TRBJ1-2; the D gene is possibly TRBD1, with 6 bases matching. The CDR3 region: CASTSNREAVYGYTF. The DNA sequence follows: TGTGCCAGCACCTCCAACAGGGAAGCCGTCTATGGCTACACCTTC.